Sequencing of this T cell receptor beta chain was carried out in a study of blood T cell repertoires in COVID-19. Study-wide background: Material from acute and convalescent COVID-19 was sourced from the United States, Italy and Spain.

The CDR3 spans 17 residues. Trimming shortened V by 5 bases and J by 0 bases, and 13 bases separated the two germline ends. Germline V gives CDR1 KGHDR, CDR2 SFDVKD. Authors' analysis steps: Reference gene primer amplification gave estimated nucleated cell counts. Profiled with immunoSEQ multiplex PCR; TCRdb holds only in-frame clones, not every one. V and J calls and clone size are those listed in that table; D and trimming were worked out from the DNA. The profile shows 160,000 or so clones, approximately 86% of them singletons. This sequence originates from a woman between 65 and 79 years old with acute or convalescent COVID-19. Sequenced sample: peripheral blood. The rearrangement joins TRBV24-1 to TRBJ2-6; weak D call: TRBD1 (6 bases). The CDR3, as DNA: TGTGCCACCAGTGTCGCGGACAGTAGCTCTGGGGCCAACGTCCTGACTTTC. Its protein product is CATSVADSSSGANVLTF.